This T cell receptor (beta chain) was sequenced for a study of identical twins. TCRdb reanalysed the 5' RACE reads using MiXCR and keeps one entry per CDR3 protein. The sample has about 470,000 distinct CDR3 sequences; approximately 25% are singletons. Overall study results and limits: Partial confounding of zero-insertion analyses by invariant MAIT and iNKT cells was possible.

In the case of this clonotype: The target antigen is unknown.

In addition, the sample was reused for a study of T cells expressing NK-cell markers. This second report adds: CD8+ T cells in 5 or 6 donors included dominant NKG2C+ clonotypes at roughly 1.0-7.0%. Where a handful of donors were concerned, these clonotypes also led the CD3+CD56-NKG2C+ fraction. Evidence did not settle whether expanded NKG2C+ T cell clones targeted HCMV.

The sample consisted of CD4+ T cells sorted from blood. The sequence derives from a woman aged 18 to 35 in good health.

The CDR3 DNA reads TGCGCCAGCAGTGAGTCGCCAGCCGGGACCCAGTACTTC. Translated, it gives CASSESPAGTQYF. This rearrangement joins TRBV10-1 to TRBJ2-5; D gene uncertain. CDR3 size: 13 residues. Germline CDR1 is WNHNN and CDR2 is SYGVQD (reference sequence). Trimming cost V 0 bases and J 7 bases, with 9 bases left between them.